The 23 T cell receptor beta chains presented below share a single source sample, sequenced in a study of blood T cell repertoires in COVID-19. TCRdb's table, derived via immunoSEQ multiplex PCR, lists solely in-frame clones and lacks some. The data contain under 350,000 clones, more than 85% of them singletons. The sample comprised peripheral blood. These receptors originate from a man aged 40-49 years with acute or convalescent COVID-19.

The chain is built from TRBV14 and TRBJ1-1; 7 bases fit TRBD1. This CDR3 has 16 amino acids. V trimming: 2 bases; J trimming: 3 bases; junction bases outside the gene matches: 9. CDR1 and CDR2 from the germline V gene are SGHDN and FVKESK. The CDR3 region is CASSQRGQRVYTEAFF. DNA of the CDR3: TGTGCCAGCAGCCAAAGGGGACAGAGGGTATACACTGAAGCTTTCTTT.

The V call is TRBV5-1, the J call TRBJ2-1, with D possibly being TRBD1 (6 bases). CDR3 size: 15 residues. Deletions cut 3 bases from V and 7 bases from J, with 17 bases between. Germline V gives CDR1 SGHRS, CDR2 YFSETQ. CDR3 residues: CASSSDTGTQNEQFF. The CDR3 DNA is TGCGCCAGCAGCTCGGATACCGGGACACAGAATGAGCAGTTCTTC. Supplemented by reference TRBV5-1 and TRBJ2-1, the full variable domain reads KAGVTQTPRYLIKTRGQQVTLSCSPISGHRSVSWYQQTPGQGLQFLFEYFSETQRNKGNFPGRFSGRQFSNSRSEMNVSTLELGDSALYLCASSSDTGTQNEQFFGPGTRLTVL.

The gene calls are TRBV4-1 and TRBJ2-5; TRBD1 aligns across 7 bases. The CDR3 contains 15 residues. Per germline, CDR1 MGHRA and CDR2 YSYEKL. The trim removed 4 bases at V and 5 bases at J, leaving 10 bases unmatched. CDR3 sequence (DNA): TGCGCCAGCAGCCTAACCCAGGGGGTTCGGGAGACCCAGTACTTC. This translates into CASSLTQGVRETQYF.

This chain uses TRBV7-9 with TRBJ1-3; tentatively, D is TRBD1 (6 bases). The CDR3 consists of 15 residues. The germline V gene has CDR1 SEHNR and CDR2 FQNEAQ (reference sequence). V was shortened by 5 bases and J by 0 bases, with 11 bases between the two germline ends. CDR3 loop: CASSVRGSSGNTIYF. The CDR3 nucleotides are TGTGCCAGCAGCGTCAGGGGTAGCTCTGGAAACACCATATATTTT.

The rearrangement uses TRBV9 and TRBJ1-2; D may be TRBD1 (6 bases). Germline CDR1 SGDLS, CDR2 YYNGEE. Trimming shortened V by 4 bases and J by 2 bases, and 18 bases separated the two germline ends. This CDR3 is built from 16 residues. The CDR3 protein is CASSLSPPGANYGYTF. CDR3 bases: TGTGCCAGCAGCCTTAGCCCCCCAGGGGCAAACTATGGCTACACCTTC. Variable domain in full (rest from reference TRBV9 and TRBJ1-2): DSGVTQTPKHLITATGQRVTLRCSPRSGDLSVYWYQQSLDQGLQFLIQYYNGEERAKGNILERFSAQQFPDLHSELNLSSLELGDSALYFCASSLSPPGANYGYTFGSGTRLTVV.

This clone was detected once. The V gene is TRBV19, the J gene TRBJ1-2; no clear D. This CDR3 spans 12 amino acids. Germline V CDR1 and CDR2: LNHDA, SQIVND (reference sequence). Trimming cost V 5 bases and J 7 bases, with 11 bases left between them. CDR3 amino acids: CASSLRYGGYTF. The CDR3 DNA follows: TGTGCCAGTAGTCTACGCTACGGTGGCTACACCTTC.

This clone was detected once. The gene calls are TRBV5-6 and TRBJ2-7, with 7 positions matching TRBD2. The CDR3 covers 14 residues. CDR1 is SGHDT, CDR2 YYEEEE, per germline. After removal of 0 bases from V and 3 bases from J, the junction contained 3 bases not matched to a gene. For the CDR3, the DNA is TGTGCCAGCAGCTTGGCCCCTAGCGGCTACGAGCAGTACTTC. Translating gives CASSLAPSGYEQYF.

V and J are TRBV11-2 and TRBJ2-2, with D uncertain. CDR3 length: 13 amino acids. The V and J ends lost 5 bases and 7 bases respectively, with 11 bases between them. Germline V CDR1 and CDR2: SGHAT, FQNNGV. CDR3 nucleotides: TGTGCCAGCAGCCCCCGGGTAGACGGGGAGCTGTTTTTT. It translates to CASSPRVDGELFF.

V is TRBV5-6 and J is TRBJ1-1; perhaps TRBD1 as D (6 bases). The CDR3 is made up of 14 amino acids. Trimming pared 0 bases from V and 3 bases from J, leaving 9 bases between. The V gene's germline CDR1 is SGHDT and CDR2 YYEEEE. CDR3 DNA: TGTGCCAGCAGCTTGGGGGGGCGGGACACTGAAGCTTTCTTT. Its translation is CASSLGGRDTEAFF.

The J gene is TRBJ2-7, the V gene TRBV20-1, with 11 bases that match TRBD2. Germline-derived CDR1 and CDR2 are DFQATT and SNEGSKA (reference sequence). V gave up 3 bases and J gave up 7 bases; unmatched junction bases: 14. The CDR3 loop spans 16 amino acids. CDR3: CSASPIAGGPSEEQYF. In DNA form, the CDR3 reads TGCAGTGCTAGTCCTATAGCGGGGGGGCCTTCGGAGGAGCAGTACTTC.

V usage is TRBV6-2 or TRBV6-3 and J usage is TRBJ1-5, with D uncertain. CDR1 is MNHEY and CDR2 is SVGEGT in the germline V gene. The V gene lost 5 bases and the J gene lost 4 bases, with 12 bases spanning the gap. The CDR3 is 14 residues long. The CDR3 coding sequence is TGTGCCAGCAGTCTTCACAGTGGGAATCAGCCCCAGCATTTT. As protein: CASSLHSGNQPQHF.

The chain carries TRBV14 and TRBJ1-1; D remains unclear. Germline loops: CDR1 SGHDN, CDR2 FVKESK. Trimming took off 4 bases at V and 0 bases at J, with 6 bases between the two ends. This CDR3 region has 13 residues. CDR3 residues: CASSPTMNTEAFF. For the CDR3, the DNA is TGTGCCAGCAGCCCGACAATGAACACTGAAGCTTTCTTT.

The V gene is TRBV29-1, the J gene TRBJ1-1; 8 positions match TRBD1. V trimming: 6 bases; J trimming: 3 bases; junction bases outside the gene matches: 6. CDR1 SQVTM and CDR2 ANQGSEA come from the germline V gene. This CDR3 spans 13 amino acids. CDR3 in amino acids: CSVETGEHTEAFF. CDR3 bases: TGCAGCGTCGAGACAGGGGAGCACACTGAAGCTTTCTTT.

J is TRBJ2-1 and V is TRBV4-2; TRBD2 aligns across 11 bases. Germline loops: CDR1 LGHNA, CDR2 YNFKEQ. The CDR3 extends over 16 amino acids. The V and J ends lost 3 bases and 2 bases, in that order; junction bases with no gene match: 3. The DNA of the CDR3 is TGTGCCAGCAGCCACGGGGGACTAGCGGCCTACAATGAGCAGTTCTTC. Protein sequence: CASSHGGLAAYNEQFF.

This rearrangement joins TRBV19 to TRBJ1-2; 11 nucleotides line up with TRBD1. Looked up from germline, CDR1 is LNHDA and CDR2 is SQIVND (reference sequence). CDR3 length: 15 amino acids. The trim removed 6 bases at V and 5 bases at J, leaving 8 bases unmatched. The CDR3 here is CASRHRDRGEYGYTF. The CDR3 nucleotides read TGTGCCAGTAGGCACCGGGACAGGGGGGAGTATGGCTACACCTTC.

This rearrangement joins TRBV30 to TRBJ2-6; D remains unclear. The V end was cut by 2 bases, the J end by 4 bases, with 6 bases between. The CDR3 consists of 13 residues. Germline CDR1 GTSNPN, CDR2 SVGIG (reference sequence). The CDR3 protein is CAWSIRGANVLTF. The CDR3 DNA is TGTGCCTGGAGTATCAGGGGGGCCAACGTCCTGACTTTC. The variable domain in full, with the rest retrieved from reference TRBV30 and TRBJ2-6, is SQTIHQWPATLVQPVGSPLSLECTVEGTSNPNLYWYRQAAGRGLQLLFYSVGIGQISSEVPQNLSASRPQDRQFILSSKKLLLSDSGFYLCAWSIRGANVLTFGAGSRLTVL.

The V gene is TRBV19, the J gene TRBJ1-1; D may be TRBD1 (6 bases). V was cut by 10 bases and J by 6 bases, with 12 bases left in between. Germline-derived CDR1 and CDR2 are LNHDA and SQIVND (reference sequence). The CDR3 has 11 amino acids. The CDR3, as DNA: TGTGCCACCATCAGGGGTTCTGAAGCTTTCTTT. Its protein is CATIRGSEAFF.

V gene TRBV30 combines with J gene TRBJ2-1; 7 bases align to TRBD2. CDR3 length: 12 residues. Germline CDR1 reads GTSNPN; CDR2 reads SVGIG (reference sequence). V trimming: 0 bases; J trimming: 14 bases; junction bases outside the gene matches: 7. CDR3 loop: CAWSVWGGDEFF. The CDR3 coding sequence is TGTGCCTGGAGTGTATGGGGGGGGGATGAGTTCTTC.

The chain combines TRBV6-1 with TRBJ1-5; D gene uncertain. The V gene lost 1 base and the J gene lost 2 bases, with 9 bases spanning the gap. CDR3 length: 15 residues. Germline-derived CDR1 and CDR2 are MNHNS and SASEGT. DNA for the CDR3: TGTGCCAGCAGTGAAGGCGGGTTGGGCAATCAGCCCCAGCATTTT. Its protein product is CASSEGGLGNQPQHF.

The CDR3 is CASGLVDGGAPYNEQFF. CDR3 DNA sequence: TGTGCTAGTGGTTTGGTGGATGGGGGGGCACCTTACAATGAGCAGTTCTTC. This chain connects TRBV12-5 to TRBJ2-1, with a weak D call TRBD2 (7 bases). V lost 0 bases and J 4 bases, leaving 16 bases between the germline ends. Germline V gives CDR1 LGHNT, CDR2 FRNRAP. This CDR3 is built from 17 residues.

The chain is built from TRBV4-1 and TRBJ1-5; D is uncertain. CDR1 and CDR2 (germline): MGHRA, YSYEKL. This CDR3 region has 15 residues. V was pared by 2 bases and J by 0 bases, with 8 bases between. CDR3 sequence reads: CASSQKSSSNQPQHF. CDR3 nucleotides: TGCGCCAGCAGCCAAAAGAGTTCTAGCAATCAGCCCCAGCATTTT.

The V and J genes are TRBV12-3 or TRBV12-4 and TRBJ2-3; possibly TRBD2 for D (6 bases). Trimming pared 7 bases from V and 6 bases from J, leaving 8 bases between. This CDR3 comprises 11 residues. The chain's CDR3 is CASTLADTQYF. For the CDR3, the DNA is TGTGCCAGCACCCTAGCGGATACGCAGTATTTT.

The gene calls are TRBV7-2 and TRBJ2-7, with D possibly being TRBD2 (5 bases). Germline CDR1 SGHTA, CDR2 FQGNSA. V dropped 7 bases and J dropped 3 bases, with 13 bases sitting between them. The CDR3 contains 13 residues. In nucleotides, the CDR3 is TGTGCCAGCATTTCTCGTGGAGGCTACGAGCAGTACTTC. It codes for CASISRGGYEQYF.